These 3 T cell receptor beta chains were sequenced from one sample in a study of blood T cell repertoires in COVID-19. The assay was immunoSEQ multiplex PCR, and TCRdb's table has in-frame clones only and misses some. The top ten hold about 3% of the sample, which has some 240,000 clones, about four fifths seen once. The sequencing input was PBMCs or T cells enriched from blood (not recorded which). All receptors derive from a man aged 50-59 years who had recovered from COVID-19.

V usage is TRBV20-1 and J usage is TRBJ1-2; unclear D gene. Germline V gene lookup returns CDR1 DFQATT and CDR2 SNEGSKA (reference sequence). This CDR3 is built from 11 residues. The ends were cut back, 3 bases at V and 6 bases at J, with 8 bases in the middle. The CDR3 spells CSASVAHGYTF. DNA for the CDR3: TGCAGTGCTAGCGTGGCACATGGCTACACCTTC.

This chain links TRBV7-8 with TRBJ1-5; no clear D. V lost 5 bases and J 9 bases, leaving 17 bases between the germline ends. The length of the CDR3 is 14 residues. CDR1 and CDR2 (germline): SGHVS, FQNEAQ. The CDR3 protein is CASSPGLPGGPQHF. The CDR3 DNA follows: TGTGCCAGCAGCCCCGGACTGCCCGGTGGGCCCCAGCATTTT.

This CDR3 is CASSQDVGSRDYNEQFF. The CDR3 bases are TGTGCCAGCAGCCAAGATGTGGGTTCCAGGGACTACAATGAGCAGTTCTTC. The genes are TRBV3-1 (or the pseudogene TRBV3-2) and TRBJ2-1, with D possibly being TRBD1 (5 bases). The CDR3 totals 17 residues. Trimming stripped 0 bases from V and 3 bases from J, with 15 bases between. CDR1 is LGHDT, CDR2 YNNKEL, per germline (reference sequence).